Listed below are T cell receptor beta chains from one sample, sequenced in a study of T cell changes during pregnancy in multiple sclerosis. TCRdb's copy holds only in-frame clones and misses some; the assay was immunoSEQ multiplex PCR. The table has tens of thousands of clones, about 91% seen once. This material consisted of CD4+ T cells from peripheral blood mononuclear cells, taken after pregnancy. Receptors were obtained from a female donor with multiple sclerosis, enrolled in a pregnancy study. Each CDR3 is given with its conserved first and last residue. Clone size is not always given. Where it is, it says once, few, many or a class for expanded clones.

j_call | clone_size | v_call | cdr3_aa
TRBJ2-5 | NA | TRBV9 | CASSVAEGSGTQYF
TRBJ2-4 | once | TRBV11-2 | CASTQTGTGTIMAKNIQYF
TRBJ1-5 | NA | TRBV12-5 | CASGLTIPYTDREGNQPQHF
TRBJ1-1 | NA | TRBV7-7 | CASSQDTNTEAFF
TRBJ2-3 | NA | TRBV6-6 | CASKQGTDTQYF
TRBJ2-2 | NA | TRBV9 | CASSVNVGGSNTGELFF
TRBJ2-1 | NA | TRBV4-1 | CASSQVLGLADSYNEQFF
TRBJ2-1 | NA | TRBV18 | CASSQLRLAVYNEQFF
TRBJ2-1 | NA | TRBV27 | CASSRIAGLGYNEQFF
TRBJ1-1 | NA | TRBV27 | CASSEYVRREAFF
TRBJ1-1 | NA | TRBV7-2 | CASSFVRGAQNTEAFF
TRBJ2-6 | few | TRBV18 | CASSPQQGHGSGANVLTF
TRBJ1-2 | NA | TRBV4-1 | CASSSTGTANYGYTF
TRBJ2-4 | NA | TRBV18 | CASSPLGGNPRAQLAKNIQYF
TRBJ2-7 | NA | TRBV13 | CASRPQKQGIISGQYF
TRBJ2-7 | NA | TRBV7-9 | CASRFSQGPHEQYF
TRBJ1-5 | NA | TRBV19 | CASSWGVGPVNQPQHF
TRBJ2-1 | NA | TRBV4-2 | CASRARVAGGLDNEQFF
TRBJ2-5 | once | TRBV11-2 | CASSRDRGKGTQYF
TRBJ2-1 | once | TRBV7-3 | CASSLAGRSSYNEQFF
TRBJ2-7 | NA | TRBV2 | CASNSNGFNEQYF
TRBJ2-2 | NA | TRBV11-1 | CASSLYRGRSTGELFF
TRBJ2-1 | NA | TRBV4-2 | CASSDSSGRVNEQFF
TRBJ2-7 | NA | TRBV28 | CASGSRRTGYGHEQYF
TRBJ2-1 | once | TRBV27 | CASSTPTGSYNEQFF
TRBJ2-7 | few | TRBV28 | CASSSLGAGVPYEQYF
TRBJ2-1 | NA | TRBV7-3 | CASSLFPLSGGYTSYNEQFF
TRBJ2-3 | NA | TRBV6-6 | CASSPQGFTTDTQYF
TRBJ1-3 | NA | TRBV4-3 | CASSQDVGNTIYF
TRBJ2-7 | NA | TRBV7-6 | CASSSPAGTGSHEQYF
TRBJ2-1 | NA | TRBV7-9 | CASSSHAVAAHEQFF
TRBJ2-6 | NA | TRBV30 | CAWMDRVGSGANVLTF
TRBJ1-1 | NA | TRBV18 | CASSGTGGTEAFF
TRBJ2-3 | NA | TRBV7-9 | CASSSIAGRTDTQYF
TRBJ1-1 | NA | TRBV10-2 | CASRGQGENTEAFF
TRBJ1-1 | NA | TRBV6-1 | CASSEPGLNTEAFF
TRBJ2-2 | NA | TRBV27 | CASSLGRANTGELFF
TRBJ2-2 | NA | TRBV7-3 | CASSLGGSTGELFF
TRBJ2-3 | NA | TRBV10-3 | CAITGDRTLEDTQYF
TRBJ2-3 | NA | TRBV19 | CASTEGYTQYF
TRBJ1-2 | once | TRBV2 | CASSGHRGLVSGYTF
TRBJ1-2 | NA | TRBV9 | CASSVEGQGRGYTF
TRBJ1-2 | NA | TRBV9 | CASSARQQPLLNGYTF
TRBJ2-2 | NA | TRBV30 | CAWSVPGGMVGELFF
TRBJ2-2 | NA | TRBV9 | CASSVAGAGPGELFF
TRBJ2-3 | NA | TRBV29-1 | CSVQRGEGWGTDTQYF
TRBJ2-1 | NA | TRBV15 | CAIRRTSGGHEQFF
TRBJ2-7 | once | TRBV2 | CASKWGGNQASYEQYF
TRBJ2-3 | NA | TRBV9 | CASSAERAGGTDTQYF
TRBJ2-5 | NA | TRBV5-6 | CASTFNGRLYQETQYF
TRBJ1-4 | NA | TRBV5-1 | CASSLGQGSSRDEKLFF
TRBJ1-3 | NA | TRBV9 | CASSVEPGNTIYF
TRBJ1-1 | NA | TRBV11-2 | CASSYGTGTGGSRAFF
TRBJ2-7 | NA | TRBV15 | CATSRSGGSSYEQYF
TRBJ2-5 | NA | TRBV7-9 | CASSLDGTGGLGYF
TRBJ2-7 | NA | TRBV7-3 | CASSRRQGSHEQYF